This TCR beta chain emerged from a study of identical twins (dated by TCRdb to the mid-2010s). About the full investigation: To test whether fetal clonotypes persist, this study deep-sequenced TCR alpha and beta repertoires from monozygotic twins, from unrelated adults of various ages, and from cord blood. Replicate twin experiments were performed at different times using different library preparation protocols to rule out contamination.

Compared with germline, V lacks 7 bases and J lacks 3 bases; bases without a gene match: 7. The CDR3 runs 17 residues from the cysteine to the phenylalanine. Of the read, only the CDR3 DNA is kept; its 51 bases are in frame from base 1. Via the germline V gene, CDR1 is SGHTA and CDR2 FQGNSA. Study-wide conclusions, independent of this receptor: Abundant cord blood beta clonotypes had fewer insertions, young adult naive repertoires showed a similar but weaker trend, and memory repertoires showed no such trend. The excess sharing between twins in beta out-of-frame sequences was weaker because fewer shared sequences reduced the signal-to-noise ratio. Out-of-frame TCR alpha sharing in monozygotic twins was systematically underestimated by recombination models, whereas sharing between unrelated individuals was in agreement with the recombination models. Invariant T cells such as MAIT and iNKT could partly confound zero-insertion analyses, though diverse VJ usage argued against this for most clonotypes. Because the same donors could not be followed over many years, the conclusions depended on cross-sectional statistical analysis. Compared with coincidental sharing between unrelated individuals, out-of-frame TCR alpha sequences shared between twins showed an excess of sequences with low generation probability.

As to this clonotype: There is no known antigen for this receptor. The sample holds no much larger clone one base away, and base qualities are not on file.

Libraries were made using 5' RACE. TCRdb shows the sequencer as Illumina HiSeq 2000. Template switching added a universal primer binding site, and the final cDNA carried a unique molecular identifier that allowed TCR cDNA molecules to be counted accurately. First-strand cDNA for TCR alpha and beta chains was synthesized from specific primers in the conserved constant-segment region. To control for contamination, each cDNA library was double barcoded with a SMART-Mk sample barcode plus Illumina barcodes. TruSeq adapter sequences and Illumina sample barcodes were added in two successive PCR steps. The Illumina HiSeq platform was used with custom primers to sequence TCR alpha and beta cDNA libraries. The authors processed their data as follows. MiGEC processed the raw reads to extract unique molecular identifiers, while MiXCR was used to determine the CDR3 positions. Recombination models were inferred per individual with the repgenHMM and IGoR tools using an EM algorithm. Shared clonotype analysis was performed with the tcR package in R, normalizing sharing by the product of cloneset sizes. To study raw recombination without the effects of thymic and clonal selection, out-of-frame nonproductive sequences were analyzed. In TCRdb, the public reads were trimmed at Q25 with fastp and aligned with MiXCR, with productive beta chains retained. Each CDR3 protein gets just one entry, which takes the most common genes and DNA from the rows behind it. The V and J calls and clone size are TCRdb's, not the authors'. The sample table shows about 430,000 distinct CDR3 sequences, and about 18% are seen once. The leading ten clones occupy approximately 12% of the sample.

Every donor was a healthy Caucasian. The study also sequenced three unrelated non-twin adults: a male aged 18 to 30, a male aged 50 to 59 and a female aged 50 to 59. Miltenyi CD45RO+ enrichment and human naive T-cell isolation kits were used to isolate memory (CD45RO+) and naive T cells from PBMC. The chain is encoded by TRBV7-2 joined to TRBJ2-6; 12 bases in the junction line up with TRBD1. Sequenced sample: naive T cells sorted from blood. Taken with the paper, the label for cell subset or site translates to: cells isolated with a human naive T-cell isolation kit. This TCR came from a middle-aged man in good health. The nucleotide sequence is TGTGCCAGCACGATGGGACAGGGGGCCTATGGGGCCAACGTCCTGACTTTC. Its protein is CASTMGQGAYGANVLTF.